Listed here are 22 T cell receptor beta chains from one sample, sequenced in a study of blood T cell repertoires in COVID-19. This table comes from immunoSEQ multiplex PCR, and its TCRdb copy is limited to in-frame clones, with some not included. The sample includes some 350,000 clones, more than 75% of them seen just once. Specimen: peripheral blood. These receptors came from a woman between 18 and 29 years old who had recovered from COVID-19.

V and J are TRBV12-5 and TRBJ2-1; 14 bases fit TRBD2. Germline lookup yields CDR1 LGHNT and CDR2 FRNRAP. The CDR3 is 20 amino acids. Trimming took 5 bases from V and 0 from J; bases not matched to a gene: 12. The CDR3 is CASGPSQGTSGRSSYNEQFF. The CDR3 DNA reads as TGTGCTAGTGGTCCCTCCCAAGGGACTAGCGGGAGATCCTCCTACAATGAGCAGTTCTTC. Using reference TRBV12-5 and TRBJ2-1 for the parts outside the CDR3, the full variable domain is DARVTQTPRHKVTEMGQEVTMRCQPILGHNTVFWYRQTMMQGLELLAYFRNRAPLDDSGMPKDRFSAEMPDATLATLKIQPSEPRDSAVYFCASGPSQGTSGRSSYNEQFFGPGTRLTVL.

The chain uses TRBV24-1 and TRBJ1-2; D gene uncertain. The CDR3 contains 14 residues. Trimming removed 3 bases from V and 11 bases from J, with 18 bases in between. The germline V gene has CDR1 KGHDR and CDR2 SFDVKD. The CDR3 nucleotides read TGTGCCACCAGTGATACGTCCTCCTCCATCGGGTACACCTTC. Residues: CATSDTSSSIGYTF.

The V gene is TRBV19, the J gene TRBJ2-5; 9 nucleotides align to TRBD1. In germline, CDR1 is LNHDA, CDR2 SQIVND (reference sequence). Trimming cost V 6 bases and J 7 bases; bases outside gene matches: 12. This CDR3 is built from 15 residues. The CDR3 DNA reads as TGTGCCAGTAGCGGGGGACAGGGAAGGAGAGGGACCCAGTACTTC. Its protein is CASSGGQGRRGTQYF.

V gene TRBV4-3 combines with J gene TRBJ1-2; the match to TRBD1 covers 10 bases. The V gene's germline CDR1 is LGHNA and CDR2 YSLEER. The CDR3 is 17 residues long. The junction had 12 bases not matched to a gene; V was cut back by 3 bases and J by 5 bases. For the CDR3, the DNA is TGCGCCAGCAGCCAGGATCCGGGACAGGGGTGGGGGTATGGCTACACCTTC. Translation: CASSQDPGQGWGYGYTF.

For the CDR3, the DNA is TGTGCCAGCTCAAGAAACAGGGGCCGCACCGGGGAGCTGTTTTTT. This encodes CASSRNRGRTGELFF. V is TRBV18 and J is TRBJ2-2; 7 bases are a match to TRBD1. Germline CDR1 is KGHSH and CDR2 is LQKENI. V was pared by 5 bases and J by 4 bases, with 7 bases of the junction left unmatched. This CDR3 spans 15 amino acids.

The rearrangement links TRBV7-7 to TRBJ2-3, with TRBD2 identical over 7 bases. V lost 5 bases to trimming and J lost 2 bases; unmatched junction nucleotides: 10. This CDR3 spans 16 amino acids. Per germline, CDR1 SSHAT and CDR2 FNYEAQ (reference sequence). CDR3 coding DNA: TGTGCCAGCAGCCGGAGAAGCGGGGAAATCACAGATACGCAGTATTTT. Residues: CASSRRSGEITDTQYF.

The rearrangement links TRBV7-9 to TRBJ2-1, with D unresolved. This CDR3 is built from 15 residues. Looked up from germline, CDR1 is SEHNR and CDR2 is FQNEAQ (reference sequence). Trimming removed 5 bases from V and 4 bases from J, with 15 bases in between. This CDR3 reads CASSRGSQRYNEQFF. The CDR3 DNA reads TGTGCCAGCAGCCGCGGATCGCAACGGTACAATGAGCAGTTCTTC.

J is TRBJ2-3 and V is TRBV13; D gene ambiguous. The germline V gene has CDR1 PRHDT and CDR2 FYEKMQ (reference sequence). The CDR3 spans 13 residues. V was cut by 4 bases and J by 8 bases, with 13 bases left in between. The CDR3 nucleotides read TGTGCCAGCAGCTCCCGAGCCCACCGTACGCAGTATTTT. It specifies CASSSRAHRTQYF.

The rearrangement uses TRBV9 and TRBJ2-1; 9 bases align to TRBD2. V lost 4 bases, J lost 7 bases, and 9 bases stayed unmatched. The CDR3 extends over 15 amino acids. In germline, CDR1 is SGDLS, CDR2 YYNGEE. The CDR3 protein is CASSRAAGGRNEQFF. DNA for the CDR3: TGTGCCAGCAGCCGGGCGGCGGGAGGGCGGAATGAGCAGTTCTTC.

The J gene is TRBJ1-1, the V gene TRBV4-3, with 10 positions matching TRBD1. Trimming at V came to 7 bases and at J to 5 bases, leaving 10 bases not matched to a gene. The germline V gene encodes CDR1 LGHNA and CDR2 YSLEER. The CDR3 is 15 residues long. The chain's CDR3 is CASNLRQGAGTEAFF. DNA of the CDR3: TGCGCCAGCAACCTTAGACAGGGGGCCGGTACTGAAGCTTTCTTT.

V and J are TRBV5-8 and TRBJ2-4, with D possibly matching TRBD1 (5 bases). CDR3 length: 16 amino acids. The V end lost 1 base, the J end lost 9 bases, and 20 bases lay between the germline ends. Per germline, CDR1 SGHTS and CDR2 YDEGEE. This CDR3 reads CASSLTRWGGGFIQYF. In nucleotides, the CDR3 is TGTGCCAGCAGCTTGACCCGGTGGGGCGGCGGTTTCATTCAGTACTTC.

The V gene is TRBV7-9, the J gene TRBJ1-1, with TRBD1 identical over 7 bases. Germline CDR1 is SEHNR and CDR2 is FQNEAQ (reference sequence). The V segment lost 5 bases and the J segment 3 bases; nucleotides outside the gene matches: 12. The CDR3 runs 16 residues. The CDR3 DNA reads TGTGCCAGCAGCGCAGGGACAGACTACGGGGACACTGAAGCTTTCTTT. Its translation is CASSAGTDYGDTEAFF.

V is TRBV5-8 and J is TRBJ1-4; the D gene is possibly TRBD1 (6 bases). Germline lookup yields CDR1 SGHTS and CDR2 YDEGEE. The CDR3 is 15 residues long. V gave up 3 bases and J gave up 7 bases, with 16 bases separating them. CDR3: CASSSGQPRGEKLFF. DNA of the CDR3: TGTGCCAGCAGCTCAGGACAGCCAAGGGGTGAAAAACTGTTTTTT.

The chain joins TRBV6-6 to TRBJ2-3; D unclear. Trimming removed 6 bases at V and 3 bases at J, with 10 bases between. Germline V CDR1 and CDR2: MNHNY, SVGAGI (reference sequence). This CDR3 spans 13 amino acids. CDR3 in DNA: TGTGCCAGCAGGATGACAATAACAGATACGCAGTATTTT. Protein product: CASRMTITDTQYF.

The CDR3 region has the DNA TGTGCCAGCAGCCGCAAGGCAGGGGACGAAAAACTGTTTTTT. Translated, it gives CASSRKAGDEKLFF. V and J are TRBV3-1 (or the pseudogene TRBV3-2) and TRBJ1-4; TRBD1 is a possible D gene (6 bases). V was pared by 4 bases and J by 8 bases, with 14 bases between. Germline V gene lookup returns CDR1 LGHDT and CDR2 YNNKEL (reference sequence). The CDR3 extends over 14 amino acids.

The CDR3 protein is CASIPRRTSGSGADTQYF. The CDR3 nucleotides read TGTGCCAGCATCCCCCGCCGGACTAGCGGGAGTGGGGCAGATACGCAGTATTTT. The chain employs TRBV2 and TRBJ2-3; 13 bases map to TRBD2. The germline gives CDR1 SNHLY, CDR2 FYNNEI. The V gene end was trimmed by 7 bases and the J gene end by 4 bases; junction bases not matched to a gene: 14. The CDR3 extends over 18 amino acids.

V is TRBV29-1 and J is TRBJ2-1; 8 bases map to TRBD2. Looked up from germline, CDR1 is SQVTM and CDR2 is ANQGSEA. With 3 bases clipped from V and 7 bases from J, the junction kept 17 bases outside the gene matches. This CDR3 is built from 17 residues. CDR3 in DNA: TGCAGCGTTGAGAGAAAGGCGAGCGGGAGATTAGGGAATGAGCAGTTCTTC. Amino acid sequence: CSVERKASGRLGNEQFF.

The V gene is TRBV3-1 (or the pseudogene TRBV3-2), the J gene TRBJ2-5, with a tentative D call TRBD2 (5 bases). Germline CDR1 LGHDT, CDR2 YNNKEL (reference sequence). Deletions cut 2 bases from V and 0 bases from J, with 19 bases between. The CDR3 spans 18 residues. In DNA form, the CDR3 reads TGTGCCAGCAGCCAAAAGATGAGGGCTGCGGTGTACCAAGAGACCCAGTACTTC. This codes for CASSQKMRAAVYQETQYF.

The V and J genes are TRBV25-1 and TRBJ1-1, with a weak D call TRBD1 (5 bases). This CDR3 comprises 13 residues. The V gene's germline CDR1 is MGHDK and CDR2 SYGVNS. The V end was cut by 0 bases, the J end by 11 bases, with 13 bases between. CDR3 DNA sequence: TGTGCCAGCAGTGAATATTACAGGCCAGGGGCTTTCTTT. Translating it yields CASSEYYRPGAFF.

The gene calls are TRBV5-1 and TRBJ2-1, with D possibly TRBD2 on 5 matching bases. V lost 2 bases, J lost 7 bases, and 13 bases lay in between. The CDR3 is 14 amino acids. The V gene's germline CDR1 is SGHRS and CDR2 YFSETQ. The chain's CDR3 is CASSLLEGLNEQFF. In DNA form, the CDR3 reads TGCGCCAGCAGCTTACTAGAGGGCCTGAATGAGCAGTTCTTC. Together with reference TRBV5-1 and TRBJ2-1, the CDR3 gives the full variable domain: KAGVTQTPRYLIKTRGQQVTLSCSPISGHRSVSWYQQTPGQGLQFLFEYFSETQRNKGNFPGRFSGRQFSNSRSEMNVSTLELGDSALYLCASSLLEGLNEQFFGPGTRLTVL.

This clone was observed a single time. The chain employs TRBV10-3 and TRBJ1-1; TRBD1 matches 7 bases. The CDR3 is 14 amino acids. V shed 10 bases, J shed 4 bases, and the junction held 12 bases outside the gene matches. Per germline, CDR1 ENHRY and CDR2 SYGVKD. CDR3: CATIEQGIGTEAFF. In DNA form, the CDR3 reads TGTGCCACGATAGAACAGGGGATCGGCACTGAAGCTTTCTTT.

This clone was seen a single time. This chain uses TRBV6-1 with TRBJ1-4, with D unclear. V lost 3 bases and J 8 bases, leaving 19 bases between the germline ends. CDR1 and CDR2 (germline): MNHNS, SASEGT. CDR3 length: 16 amino acids. The chain's CDR3 is CASSELLGVREEKLFF. The DNA of the CDR3 is TGTGCCAGCAGTGAGTTATTGGGAGTTAGGGAGGAAAAACTGTTTTTT.